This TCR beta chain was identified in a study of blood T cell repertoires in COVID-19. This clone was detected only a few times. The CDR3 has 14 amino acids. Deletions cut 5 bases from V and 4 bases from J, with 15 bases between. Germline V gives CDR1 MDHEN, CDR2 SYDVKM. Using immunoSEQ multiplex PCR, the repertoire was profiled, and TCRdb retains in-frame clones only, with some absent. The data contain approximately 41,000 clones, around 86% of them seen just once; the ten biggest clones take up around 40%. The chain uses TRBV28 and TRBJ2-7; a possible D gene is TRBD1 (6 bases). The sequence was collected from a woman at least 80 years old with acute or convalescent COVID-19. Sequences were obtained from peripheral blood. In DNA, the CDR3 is TGTGCCAGCAGTCAGCCGGGACAATATTACGAGCAGTACTTC. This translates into CASSQPGQYYEQYF.